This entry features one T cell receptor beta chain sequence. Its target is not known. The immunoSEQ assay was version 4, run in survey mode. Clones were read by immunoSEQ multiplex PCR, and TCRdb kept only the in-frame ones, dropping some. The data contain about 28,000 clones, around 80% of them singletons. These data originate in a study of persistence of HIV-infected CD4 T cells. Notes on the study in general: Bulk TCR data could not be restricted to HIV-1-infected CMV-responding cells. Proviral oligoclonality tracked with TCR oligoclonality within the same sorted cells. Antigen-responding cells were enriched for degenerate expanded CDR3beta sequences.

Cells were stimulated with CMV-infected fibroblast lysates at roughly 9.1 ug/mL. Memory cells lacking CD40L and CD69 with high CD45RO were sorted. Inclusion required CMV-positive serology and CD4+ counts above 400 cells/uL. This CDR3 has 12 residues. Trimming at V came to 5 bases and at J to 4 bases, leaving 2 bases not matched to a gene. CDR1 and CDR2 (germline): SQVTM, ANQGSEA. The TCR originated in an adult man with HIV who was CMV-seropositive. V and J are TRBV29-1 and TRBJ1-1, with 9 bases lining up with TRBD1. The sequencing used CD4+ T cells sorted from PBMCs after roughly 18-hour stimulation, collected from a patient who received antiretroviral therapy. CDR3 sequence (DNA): TGCAGCGTTCGGACAGGGGCCACTGAAGCTTTCTTT. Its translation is CSVRTGATEAFF.